This record covers a single T cell receptor (beta chain). What it recognizes is unknown. The data are from a study of CD8 T cells in Susac syndrome. Findings and limits, study-wide: Acknowledgment was made by the study that its TCR sequencing and HLA analysis involved a relatively small number of individuals.

Reverse transcription used 0.5 to 1 ug RNA and random hexamers. In TCRdb, the immunoSEQ multiplex PCR reads were re-called with MiXCR into one record per CDR3 protein. In the table there are around 160,000 distinct CDR3 sequences, around 94% of which are singletons. The specimen was CD4+ T cells from PBMCs. This receptor was identified in a human donor in good health.

The CDR3 bases are TGCGCCAGCAGCCTGGACCCCGGAGCGGGAATCAATGAGCAGTTCTTC. Protein sequence: CASSLDPGAGINEQFF. The rearrangement joins TRBV5-1 to TRBJ2-1, with TRBD2 matching over 7 bases. The CDR3 totals 16 residues. CDR1 and CDR2 (germline): SGHRS, YFSETQ. V shed 4 bases, J shed 6 bases, and the junction held 13 bases outside the gene matches.